Listed here is a single T cell receptor beta chain. Its target antigen remains unknown. Qualities for individual bases were not recorded, and no much larger clone is one base off. Sequencing used an Illumina HiSeq 2500. Quantitative 5'-RACE with molecular barcodes was the method used to prepare the TCR beta libraries. The paper's data handling went like this. To identify disease-linked TCR variants, a new computational method was used, one built on a probabilistic model of VDJ rearrangement. The public sequencing data were trimmed at Q25 with fastp and processed into clonotypes with MiXCR by TCRdb, which kept only in-frame beta chains. Rows with a matching CDR3 protein are joined into one entry that keeps the most common DNA and genes. The authors' filters were not applied to this entry. A total of 700,000 to 850,000 distinct CDR3 sequences appear in this sample, around 11% of them only once. 0.51% of the sample comes from the top ten.

This sample stems from a study of CD8 T cells in ankylosing spondylitis (dated by TCRdb to the late 2010s). With regard to the full study: T cell receptor beta repertoires were profiled in healthy donors and ankylosing spondylitis patients so that disease-linked TCR variants could be found. The whole study cohort included 90 to 120 healthy donors and around 25 ankylosing spondylitis patients. Peripheral blood was sampled, and synovial fluid was additionally collected from ankylosing spondylitis patients.

The CDR3 has 13 amino acids, counting the end cysteine and phenylalanine. Solely the CDR3 DNA is kept, with 39 bases framed from the first base. V is reduced by 6 bases and J by 5 bases, leaving a spacing of 17 bases between them. CDR1 and CDR2, looked up from the germline V gene (reference sequence), are DFQATT and SNEGSKA. The investigation overall reported the following: The disease-linked clones had a CD8+ phenotype and were found at relatively low frequencies in peripheral blood. The disease-linked clones were reported to be significantly enriched in matched synovial fluid samples from ankylosing spondylitis patients. A TCR beta motif made up of several highly homologous amino acid variants appeared to be characteristic of blood from ankylosing spondylitis patients. Some motif variants had previously been reported in the synovial fluid and blood of reactive arthritis patients, which suggests shared mechanisms of disease initiation.

The receptor comes from a male donor with ankylosing spondylitis. Sequenced input: blood, either unsorted or a sorted T cell fraction (not recorded which). The chain is assembled from TRBV20-1 and TRBJ2-7; the D gene cannot be resolved beyond TRBD1 or TRBD2, each matching 6 bases. CDR3 loop: CSAGGGSPNEQYF. The DNA is TGCAGTGCCGGAGGGGGATCCCCCAACGAGCAGTACTTC.